This T cell receptor (beta chain) is drawn from a study of T cells in localized non-small cell lung cancer. Study-wide results and caveats: A median of approximately 54 clones ranked among the top 100 in tumor appeared in adjacent lung.

Deletions cut 6 bases from V and 5 bases from J, with 22 bases between. CDR1 and CDR2 (germline): SGHDT, YYEEEE. The CDR3 spans 16 residues. Generated by immunoSEQ multiplex PCR, the TCRdb table keeps only in-frame clones and is missing some. The table records about 8,000 clones, around 87% of them present only once. A remark on this clone: Its antigen remains unidentified.

This chain joins TRBV5-6 and TRBJ2-3, with unresolved D. The specimen was peripheral blood, collected before any cancer treatment. The sequence was collected from a male donor older than 55 with stage III lung adenocarcinoma. CDR3 in DNA: TGTGCCAGCAACCGTCGCGGCGCCTGGCTCCAAGATACGCAGTATTTT. It yields the protein CASNRRGAWLQDTQYF.